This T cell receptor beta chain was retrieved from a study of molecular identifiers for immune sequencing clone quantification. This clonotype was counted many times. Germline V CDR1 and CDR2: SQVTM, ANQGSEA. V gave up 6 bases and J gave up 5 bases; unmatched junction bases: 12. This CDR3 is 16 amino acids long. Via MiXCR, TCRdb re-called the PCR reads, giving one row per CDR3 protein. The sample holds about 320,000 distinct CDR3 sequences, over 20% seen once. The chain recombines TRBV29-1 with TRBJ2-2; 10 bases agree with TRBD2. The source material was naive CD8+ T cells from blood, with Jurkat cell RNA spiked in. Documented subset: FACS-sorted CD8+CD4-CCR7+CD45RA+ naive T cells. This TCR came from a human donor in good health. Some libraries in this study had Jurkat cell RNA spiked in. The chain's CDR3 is CSVAHKREGGTGELFF. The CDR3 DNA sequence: TGCAGCGTCGCTCATAAGCGGGAGGGAGGTACCGGGGAGCTGTTTTTT.